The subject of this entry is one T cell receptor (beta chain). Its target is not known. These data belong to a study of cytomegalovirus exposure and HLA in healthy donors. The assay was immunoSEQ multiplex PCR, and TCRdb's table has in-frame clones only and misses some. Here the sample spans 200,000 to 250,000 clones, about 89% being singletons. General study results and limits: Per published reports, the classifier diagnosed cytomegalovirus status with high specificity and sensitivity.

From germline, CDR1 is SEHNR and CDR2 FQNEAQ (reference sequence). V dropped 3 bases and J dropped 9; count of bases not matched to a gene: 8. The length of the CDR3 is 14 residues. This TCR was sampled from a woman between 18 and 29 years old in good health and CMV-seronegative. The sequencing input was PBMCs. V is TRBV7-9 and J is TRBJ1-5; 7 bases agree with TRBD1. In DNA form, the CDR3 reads TGTGCCAGCAGCTTCGGGACAGTCCTTGGGCCCCAGCATTTT. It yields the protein CASSFGTVLGPQHF.